Shown below are 8 T cell receptor beta chains from a single sample sequenced in a study of T cell responses to AZD1222 COVID-19 vaccine (dated by TCRdb to the early 2020s). Interpreted using the paper, the time point label stands for: about 28 days (+/-7) after the second vaccine dose. In the paper's terms, the treatment or condition label means: meningococcal conjugate vaccine given as trial control. The library was built by means of the immunoSEQ multiplex PCR assay. TCRdb provides this immuneACCESS table in a form limited to in-frame rearrangements. Some clones are lacking; in checked studies, under half of them reflect an unresolved V gene, and why the rest are absent is not known. This sample has some 180,000 clones in its table, and around 90% of those were observed once. Of the sample, 3.6% is held by the ten largest clones. Source: peripheral blood, taken 28 days after the second dose of the MenACWY control vaccine. Source of these receptors: an adult who received the MenACWY meningococcal vaccine as a control.

The gene calls are TRBV5-1 and TRBJ2-2; D remains ambiguous. This CDR3 is built from 13 residues. V was pared by 3 bases and J by 5 bases, with 8 bases between. Germline-derived CDR1 and CDR2 are SGHRS and YFSETQ. CDR3: CASSSLGTGELFF. The CDR3 DNA sequence: TGCGCCAGCAGCTCATTAGGTACCGGGGAGCTGTTTTTT.

The chain has TRBV7-3 and TRBJ2-3, with 7 bases that match TRBD1. V trimming: 7 bases; J trimming: 5 bases; junction bases outside the gene matches: 9. The germline CDR1 and CDR2 sequences are SGHTA and FQGTGA. This CDR3 region has 14 residues. This CDR3 is CASKGARAEDTQYF. CDR3 DNA sequence: TGTGCCAGCAAGGGGGCTCGAGCAGAAGATACGCAGTATTTT.

The V gene is TRBV5-5, the J gene TRBJ1-4; TRBD1 might be the D (5 bases). Germline V CDR1 and CDR2: SGHKS, YYEKEE (reference sequence). The ends were cut back, 0 bases at V and 3 bases at J, with 15 bases in the middle. The CDR3 contains 17 residues. The CDR3 region is CASSLETGRMANEKLFF. The CDR3 nucleotides read TGTGCCAGCAGCTTGGAAACGGGACGGATGGCTAATGAAAAACTGTTTTTT.

This clone was seen only once. CDR3 loop: CASSGIADTQYF. The CDR3 DNA sequence: TGTGCCAGCAGTGGAATCGCAGATACGCAGTATTTT. This chain links TRBV2 with TRBJ2-3; D is undetermined. The CDR3 runs 12 residues. Germline assignment: CDR1 SNHLY and CDR2 FYNNEI. V gave up 4 bases and J gave up 4 bases, with 6 bases separating them. The full variable domain, in which reference TRBV2 and TRBJ2-3 provide the parts outside the CDR3, is EPEVTQTPSHQVTQMGQEVILRCVPISNHLYFYWYRQILGQKVEFLVSFYNNEISEKSEIFDDQFSVERPDGSNFTLKIRSTKLEDSAMYFCASSGIADTQYFGPGTRLTVL.

The chain combines TRBV5-4 with TRBJ1-3; D is unclear. CDR1 and CDR2 (germline): SGHNT, YYREEE (reference sequence). This CDR3 has 16 amino acids. The V end lost 4 bases, the J end lost 0 bases, and 14 bases lay between the germline ends. The CDR3 loop reads CASSLDRVGSGNTIYF. CDR3 coding DNA: TGTGCCAGCAGCCTTGACCGCGTTGGCTCTGGAAACACCATATATTTT.

This rearrangement joins TRBV5-1 to TRBJ1-1; possibly TRBD1 for D (5 bases). The CDR3 is 14 amino acids. Germline V gene lookup returns CDR1 SGHRS and CDR2 YFSETQ. Between the trimmed V and J ends, which lost 7 bases and 6 bases, there was a span of 19 bases. The CDR3 region is CASYPLPQGSEAFF. The CDR3 DNA is TGCGCCAGCTACCCGCTCCCCCAGGGCTCTGAAGCTTTCTTT.

This sequence joins TRBV27 and TRBJ1-1, with 10 bases that match TRBD1. The CDR3 has 16 residues. Germline CDR1 reads MNHEY; CDR2 reads SMNVEV (reference sequence). J gave up 3 bases and V 4 bases, and 8 bases lay outside the gene matches. The CDR3 DNA follows: TGTGCCAGCAGTTCGGGGGACAGGGGTCTTTACACTGAAGCTTTCTTT. As protein: CASSSGDRGLYTEAFF.

This chain links TRBV6-5 with TRBJ1-1; D is unclear. The CDR3 runs 15 residues. Deletions cut 0 bases from V and 5 bases from J, with 13 bases between. Germline assignment: CDR1 MNHEY and CDR2 SVGAGI. CDR3 DNA: TGTGCCAGCAGTTACTCGAAGAGGGTTCGGACTGAAGCTTTCTTT. This encodes CASSYSKRVRTEAFF.